The 10 T cell receptor beta chains below all came from one sample that was sequenced in a study of blood T cell repertoires in COVID-19. The table came from immunoSEQ multiplex PCR; TCRdb's copy has only in-frame clones and leaves some out. Seen here are roughly 100,000 clones, 81% observed once, and the top ten hold roughly 37%. Source material: peripheral blood. The receptors were sampled from a man aged 80 or over with acute or convalescent COVID-19.

The chain has TRBV5-5 and TRBJ1-4; TRBD1 matches at 10 bases. The germline gives CDR1 SGHKS, CDR2 YYEKEE (reference sequence). This CDR3 is 15 amino acids long. J was trimmed by 8 bases and V by 3 bases; bases with no gene match: 7. The DNA of the CDR3 is TGTGCCAGCAGCTCCCCGGGACAGGGGTACGAAAAACTGTTTTTT. It translates to CASSSPGQGYEKLFF.

V gene TRBV9 combines with J gene TRBJ2-1; 8 bases map to TRBD2. Germline V CDR1 and CDR2: SGDLS, YYNGEE. The CDR3 is 15 residues long. V shed 1 base, J shed 2 bases, and the junction held 2 bases outside the gene matches. CDR3 sequence: CASSVTGGPYNEQFF. The CDR3 DNA reads TGTGCCAGCAGCGTAACGGGAGGGCCCTACAATGAGCAGTTCTTC.

The rearrangement joins TRBV6-6 to TRBJ2-5; 8 positions match TRBD1. The CDR3 is 14 amino acids. V dropped 5 bases and J dropped 5; count of bases not matched to a gene: 7. Germline CDR1 and CDR2: MNHNY and SVGAGI (reference sequence). This CDR3 reads CASSPQGAGETQYF. For the CDR3, the DNA is TGTGCCAGCAGTCCGCAGGGGGCGGGGGAGACCCAGTACTTC.

The chain is built from TRBV5-1 and TRBJ2-3; D ambiguous. Trimming took off 3 bases at V and 2 bases at J, with 7 bases between the two ends. Per the germline V gene, CDR1 is SGHRS and CDR2 is YFSETQ. The CDR3 is made up of 13 amino acids. The CDR3: CASSSSNTDTQYF. The CDR3 nucleotides are TGCGCCAGCAGCTCATCTAACACAGATACGCAGTATTTT.

The chain recombines TRBV9 with TRBJ2-7; 10 bases fit TRBD2. The CDR3 extends over 14 amino acids. Germline trimming cut 4 bases from V and 2 bases from J; bases unmatched to any gene: 3. In germline, CDR1 is SGDLS, CDR2 YYNGEE. The CDR3 sequence is CASSITSGAYEQYF. In nucleotides, the CDR3 is TGTGCCAGCAGCATAACTAGCGGGGCCTACGAGCAGTACTTC.

The rearrangement joins TRBV11-2 to TRBJ1-2, with a weak D call TRBD1 (5 bases). V lost 3 bases and J lost 0, with 8 bases in between. The CDR3 spans 14 residues. Per germline, CDR1 SGHAT and CDR2 FQNNGV. The CDR3 DNA reads TGTGCCAGCAGCTTGACAGATTCTAACTATGGCTACACCTTC. Its translation: CASSLTDSNYGYTF.

The chain joins TRBV2 to TRBJ2-1; 8 bases map to TRBD2. Germline CDR1 reads SNHLY; CDR2 reads FYNNEI. This CDR3 is built from 15 residues. V shed 10 bases, J shed 4 bases, and the junction held 12 bases outside the gene matches. CDR3 in amino acids: CATTTRSGRYNEQFF. As DNA, the CDR3 is TGTGCCACCACCACCCGAAGCGGGAGATACAATGAGCAGTTCTTC. Drawing the rest from reference TRBV2 and TRBJ2-1, the complete variable domain is EPEVTQTPSHQVTQMGQEVILRCVPISNHLYFYWYRQILGQKVEFLVSFYNNEISEKSEIFDDQFSVERPDGSNFTLKIRSTKLEDSAMYFCATTTRSGRYNEQFFGPGTRLTVL.

V is TRBV29-1 and J is TRBJ1-1; D gene uncertain. The V and J ends lost 7 bases and 2 bases respectively, with 5 bases between them. The CDR3 has 10 residues. CDR1 and CDR2 from the germline V gene are SQVTM and ANQGSEA. For the CDR3, the DNA is TGCAGCGCCTTTAACACTGAAGCTTTCTTT. Translation: CSAFNTEAFF.

The CDR3 reads CASSLVPLAGGNEQYF. In nucleotides, the CDR3 is TGTGCCAGCAGCTTAGTTCCCCTAGCGGGAGGGAACGAGCAGTACTTC. The rearrangement uses TRBV7-8 and TRBJ2-7, with TRBD2 matching over 12 bases. V shed 1 base, J shed 5 bases, and the junction held 6 bases outside the gene matches. CDR1 and CDR2 (germline): SGHVS, FQNEAQ. This CDR3 region has 16 residues.

This clone was detected only a few times. The chain joins TRBV28 to TRBJ1-2; D unclear. The CDR3 is 15 amino acids. Germline CDR1 MDHEN, CDR2 SYDVKM. The V and J ends lost 4 bases and 5 bases respectively, with 17 bases between them. The CDR3 region has the DNA TGTGCCAGCAGTTCTCCCGGTGAGCGTCTGTATGGCTACACCTTC. Translation gives CASSSPGERLYGYTF.